This T cell receptor beta chain comes out of a study of OX40 agonist ivuxolimab in advanced cancers. About the study: Ivuxolimab is a fully human IgG2 antibody that activates OX40 (CD134).

Data came from immunoSEQ multiplex PCR; TCRdb stores just in-frame clones and leaves some out. There are some 19,000 clones in the sample; 83% occur only once, and 40% to 65% lies in the top ten. This clone was recorded only once. The target antigen is unknown. Study-wide points: On average, a greater number of expanded clones characterised CD8+ T cells relative to CD4+. Also showing low normalized T-cell clonal expansion were some of the nonresponders.

Trimming removed 3 bases at V and 8 bases at J, with 13 bases between. Germline V gene data show CDR1 as SGHAT and CDR2 as FQNNGV. This CDR3 is 13 amino acids long. V is TRBV11-2 and J is TRBJ1-2; no clear D. This clonotype was sampled from an adult with an advanced solid tumor such as melanoma, head and neck, liver or kidney cancer. The specimen was CD4+ or CD8+ T cells sorted from blood, collected in a trial of the OX40 agonist ivuxolimab. CDR3 in amino acids: CASSFGLLEGYTF. CDR3 sequence (DNA): TGTGCCAGCAGCTTCGGACTCCTAGAGGGCTACACCTTC. The complete variable domain, with remaining parts taken from reference TRBV11-2 and TRBJ1-2, reads EAGVAQSPRYKIIEKRQSVAFWCNPISGHATLYWYQQILGQGPKLLIQFQNNGVVDDSQLPKDRFSAERLKGVDSTLKIQPAKLEDSAVYLCASSFGLLEGYTFGSGTRLTVV.